This entry lists 26 T cell receptor beta chains sequenced from one sample in a study of cytomegalovirus exposure and HLA in healthy donors. Data came from immunoSEQ multiplex PCR; TCRdb stores just in-frame clones and leaves some out. This table holds 57,000 or so clones, 90% to 95% found once. Sequenced sample: PBMCs. The receptor set was obtained from a woman aged 25 to 39 in good health and CMV-seronegative.

This clone showed up just once. The V and J genes are TRBV6-6 and TRBJ1-1; D gene unclear. Trimming cost V 5 bases and J 3 bases, with 10 bases left between them. Germline CDR1 and CDR2: MNHNY and SVGAGI (reference sequence). The CDR3 has 13 residues. The CDR3 loop is CASSPFRDTEAFF. In nucleotides, the CDR3 is TGTGCCAGCAGTCCCTTCCGGGACACTGAAGCTTTCTTT.

The chain links TRBV6-5 to TRBJ2-7, with D uncertain. The CDR3 sequence is 12 residues long. Per germline, CDR1 MNHEY and CDR2 SVGAGI. V was pared by 5 bases and J by 4 bases, with 9 bases between. The CDR3 DNA follows: TGTGCCAGCAGTCCCGCCGGGTACGAGCAGTACTTC. It codes for CASSPAGYEQYF.

This chain connects TRBV27 to TRBJ2-1; 8 positions match TRBD2. Germline V gene data show CDR1 as MNHEY and CDR2 as SMNVEV (reference sequence). Trimming cost V 6 bases and J 8 bases; bases outside gene matches: 6. This CDR3 comprises 13 residues. This CDR3 reads CASRSLAVDEQFF. As DNA, the CDR3 is TGTGCCAGCAGGTCACTAGCGGTGGATGAGCAGTTCTTC.

This chain links TRBV14 with TRBJ1-1; no reliable D call. Trimming pared 7 bases from V and 4 bases from J, leaving 10 bases between. The germline V gene encodes CDR1 SGHDN and CDR2 FVKESK. The CDR3 is 12 residues long. CDR3 residues: CASTAESTEAFF. CDR3 DNA sequence: TGTGCCAGCACCGCGGAGTCCACTGAAGCTTTCTTT. The full variable domain, completed using reference TRBV14 and TRBJ1-1, is EAGVTQFPSHSVIEKGQTVTLRCDPISGHDNLYWYRRVMGKEIKFLLHFVKESKQDESGMPNNRFLAERTGGTYSTLKVQPAELEDSGVYFCASTAESTEAFFGQGTRLTVV.

The CDR3 reads CASIKGHGQPQHF. CDR3 nucleotides: TGTGCCAGTATCAAGGGGCATGGTCAGCCCCAGCATTTT. The rearrangement links TRBV19 to TRBJ1-5; D possibly corresponds to TRBD1 (5 bases). There are 13 residues in the CDR3. V was clipped by 7 bases and J by 6 bases, with 13 bases between them. The germline gives CDR1 LNHDA, CDR2 SQIVND (reference sequence).

V gene TRBV14 combines with J gene TRBJ2-1; 10 bases fit TRBD1. Trimming cost V 2 bases and J 9 bases; bases outside gene matches: 7. Looked up from germline, CDR1 is SGHDN and CDR2 is FVKESK. The CDR3 contains 15 residues. The CDR3 sequence is CASSQPGTGVGEQFF. Here the CDR3 DNA reads TGTGCCAGCAGCCAACCCGGGACAGGGGTGGGTGAGCAGTTCTTC.

The rearrangement uses TRBV11-2 and TRBJ2-5, with TRBD2 matching 8 bases. Germline CDR1 and CDR2: SGHAT and FQNNGV. This CDR3 has 18 residues. The V and J ends lost 5 bases and 4 bases, in that order; junction bases with no gene match: 18. In DNA, the CDR3 is TGTGCCAGCAGCCTGGGGGCCCTGAGCGGGAGTTGGGGAGAGACCCAGTACTTC. Translation gives CASSLGALSGSWGETQYF.

In its sample, this clone was seen once. This chain joins TRBV2 and TRBJ1-5; TRBD1 aligns across 9 bases. The CDR3 is made up of 15 amino acids. Germline V gene lookup returns CDR1 SNHLY and CDR2 FYNNEI. After removal of 5 bases from V and 6 bases from J, the junction contained 8 bases not matched to a gene. The CDR3 bases are TGTGCCAGCAGTCGCAGCGGGACAGGGACTCAGCCCCAGCATTTT. Encoded protein: CASSRSGTGTQPQHF.

The chain recombines TRBV4-3 with TRBJ1-1; no clear D gene. The CDR3 spans 14 residues. Germline assignment: CDR1 LGHNA and CDR2 YSLEER. V was shortened by 4 bases and J by 6 bases, with 15 bases between the two germline ends. CDR3 sequence (DNA): TGCGCCAGCAGCCTTCGGTCGGGAGCCGCTGAAGCTTTCTTT. It translates to CASSLRSGAAEAFF.

The chain has TRBV14 and TRBJ2-7; 10 positions match TRBD2. The CDR3 covers 16 residues. Germline V gives CDR1 SGHDN, CDR2 FVKESK. The V and J ends lost 2 bases and 2 bases, in that order; junction bases with no gene match: 6. In nucleotides, the CDR3 is TGTGCCAGCAGCCAACTCGGGACTAGCGCAACCTACGAGCAGTACTTC. This translates into CASSQLGTSATYEQYF.

This clone was counted only a few times. This rearrangement joins TRBV7-9 to TRBJ2-7; perhaps TRBD2 as D (6 bases). The CDR3 sequence is 13 residues long. V was cut by 5 bases and J by 3 bases, with 11 bases left in between. Germline-derived CDR1 and CDR2 are SEHNR and FQNEAQ (reference sequence). CDR3 DNA: TGTGCCAGCAGCCACCAGACTAGCTACGAGCAGTACTTC. Protein: CASSHQTSYEQYF. Complete variable domain (other parts from reference TRBV7-9 and TRBJ2-7): DTGVSQNPRHKITKRGQNVTFRCDPISEHNRLYWYRQTLGQGPEFLTYFQNEAQLEKSRLLSDRFSAERPKGSFSTLEIQRTEQGDSAMYLCASSHQTSYEQYFGPGTRLTVT.

The gene calls are TRBV27 and TRBJ2-3, with TRBD2 identical over 11 bases. The CDR3 spans 15 residues. J was trimmed by 1 base and V by 4 bases; bases with no gene match: 1. The germline V gene encodes CDR1 MNHEY and CDR2 SMNVEV (reference sequence). CDR3: CASSSGLAGTDTQYF. CDR3 bases: TGTGCCAGCAGTTCGGGACTAGCGGGCACAGATACGCAGTATTTT.

This clone has only a few counts. The chain links TRBV5-1 to TRBJ1-1, with 8 bases aligning to TRBD1. Trimming cost V 2 bases and J 4 bases; bases outside gene matches: 7. From germline, CDR1 is SGHRS and CDR2 YFSETQ. The CDR3 loop spans 15 amino acids. The CDR3 region is CASSLTGQVATEAFF. The DNA for the CDR3 is TGCGCCAGCAGCTTAACGGGACAGGTCGCCACTGAAGCTTTCTTT. Using reference TRBV5-1 and TRBJ1-1 for the parts outside the CDR3, the full variable domain is KAGVTQTPRYLIKTRGQQVTLSCSPISGHRSVSWYQQTPGQGLQFLFEYFSETQRNKGNFPGRFSGRQFSNSRSEMNVSTLELGDSALYLCASSLTGQVATEAFFGQGTRLTVV.

The rearrangement uses TRBV30 and TRBJ2-5, with D perhaps matching TRBD2 (5 bases). V lost 4 bases and J 2 bases, leaving 8 bases between the germline ends. Germline values: CDR1 GTSNPN, CDR2 SVGIG (reference sequence). This CDR3 is built from 12 residues. The CDR3 DNA sequence: TGTGCCTGGACGGGGAATCAAGAGACCCAGTACTTC. As protein: CAWTGNQETQYF.

This rearrangement joins TRBV6-1 to TRBJ1-1; D is undetermined. Germline V gene sequence: CDR1 MNHNS, CDR2 SASEGT. The CDR3 sequence is 14 residues long. V gave up 8 bases and J gave up 0 bases, with 13 bases separating them. The CDR3 nucleotides are TGTGCCAGCTGGCAGGACTTCATGAACACTGAAGCTTTCTTT. Translation: CASWQDFMNTEAFF.

The rearrangement links TRBV29-1 to TRBJ2-1; a possible D gene is TRBD1 (6 bases). V lost 4 bases and J lost 5, with 21 bases in between. Germline V lookup: CDR1 SQVTM, CDR2 ANQGSEA. The CDR3 covers 16 residues. The CDR3 nucleotides are TGCAGCGTTGTACGATCGGACGCACAGGGACACAATGAGCAGTTCTTC. It translates to CSVVRSDAQGHNEQFF.

V and J are TRBV2 and TRBJ1-2; 7 nucleotides align to TRBD1. The CDR3 contains 16 residues. V shed 3 bases and J 7 bases; nucleotides not matched to a gene: 14. CDR1 and CDR2 from the germline V gene are SNHLY and FYNNEI. The CDR3 DNA is TGTGCCAGCAGTGAGGGTATAAACTCGGCAGGGGGTGGCTACACCTTC. This sequence encodes CASSEGINSAGGGYTF.

This sequence joins TRBV7-2 and TRBJ2-1; D not certain. With 3 bases removed from V and 8 bases from J, the gap between germline ends came to 5 bases. Germline loops: CDR1 SGHTA, CDR2 FQGNSA. This CDR3 contains 11 residues. The CDR3 nucleotides read TGTGCCAGCAGCTTGAGCGATGAGCAGTTCTTC. Translating gives CASSLSDEQFF.

A note on this clone: This sample also contains other DNA sequences that code for the same CDR3. This rearrangement joins TRBV28 to TRBJ1-2; no firm D call. V dropped 6 bases and J dropped 3 bases, with 8 bases sitting between them. CDR1 is MDHEN and CDR2 is SYDVKM in the germline V gene. This CDR3 is 12 amino acids long. CDR3 sequence reads: CASSLRDYGYTF. The CDR3 DNA sequence: TGTGCCAGCAGCTTGCGGGACTATGGCTACACCTTC.

This chain connects TRBV5-1 to TRBJ2-5; maybe TRBD1 (5 bases). The CDR3 covers 15 residues. The ends were cut back, 0 bases at V and 0 bases at J, with 9 bases in the middle. From germline, CDR1 is SGHRS and CDR2 YFSETQ. The DNA of the CDR3 is TGCGCCAGCAGCTTGGGGGCAGGGTACCAAGAGACCCAGTACTTC. This codes for CASSLGAGYQETQYF.

The chain combines TRBV9 with TRBJ2-3; 9 bases are shared with TRBD2. The CDR3 has 19 amino acids. With 4 bases clipped from V and 0 bases from J, the junction kept 15 bases outside the gene matches. Germline V CDR1 and CDR2: SGDLS, YYNGEE. Here the CDR3 reads CASSLGLALRLTSTDTQYF. Written as DNA, the CDR3 is TGTGCCAGCAGCTTAGGACTAGCGTTACGGTTAACAAGCACAGATACGCAGTATTTT.

V gene TRBV28 combines with J gene TRBJ1-3; D is uncertain. Trimming stripped 2 bases from V and 4 bases from J, with 6 bases between. There are 13 residues in the CDR3. Per germline, CDR1 MDHEN and CDR2 SYDVKM. The CDR3 reads CASSLPSGNTIYF. CDR3 DNA sequence: TGTGCCAGCAGTTTACCTTCGGGAAACACCATATATTTT.

This rearrangement joins TRBV7-2 to TRBJ2-1; D is perhaps TRBD2 (6 bases). The CDR3 runs to 13 residues. V lost 1 base to trimming and J lost 9 bases, with 10 bases between them. Germline loops: CDR1 SGHTA, CDR2 FQGNSA. The CDR3 protein is CASSLGDSTEQFF. The CDR3 coding sequence is TGTGCCAGCAGCTTAGGGGACTCAACTGAGCAGTTCTTC. The full variable domain, rest sourced from reference TRBV7-2 and TRBJ2-1, is GAGVSQSPSNKVTEKGKDVELRCDPISGHTALYWYRQSLGQGLEFLIYFQGNSAPDKSGLPSDRFSAERTGGSVSTLTIQRTQQEDSAVYLCASSLGDSTEQFFGPGTRLTVL.

This chain links TRBV7-9 with TRBJ1-3; D not resolved. V was trimmed by 0 bases and J by 4 bases, leaving 16 bases between them. The CDR3 loop spans 17 amino acids. In germline, CDR1 is SEHNR, CDR2 FQNEAQ (reference sequence). CDR3 protein: CASSLARALTSGNTIYF. The CDR3 DNA follows: TGTGCCAGCAGCTTAGCACGGGCGTTAACTAGCGGAAACACCATATATTTT.

This chain links TRBV5-6 with TRBJ1-2; no definite D call. This CDR3 has 14 amino acids. The V end lost 0 bases, the J end lost 8 bases, and 14 bases lay between the germline ends. The germline V gene encodes CDR1 SGHDT and CDR2 YYEEEE. CDR3 residues: CASSLVYPENGYTF. CDR3 coding DNA: TGTGCCAGCAGCTTGGTTTACCCTGAGAACGGCTACACCTTC.

The V gene is TRBV4-2, the J gene TRBJ1-5, with a tentative D call TRBD1 (5 bases). CDR3 size: 15 residues. CDR1 and CDR2 (germline): LGHNA, YNFKEQ. V lost 0 bases, J lost 4 bases, and 10 bases lay in between. The CDR3: CASSQDSGRNQPQHF. CDR3 nucleotide sequence: TGTGCCAGCAGCCAAGATTCAGGGCGAAATCAGCCCCAGCATTTT.